These T cell receptor beta chains were read from a single sample in a study of CD4 and CD8 cells across lung adenocarcinoma regions. One entry per CDR3 protein results from TCRdb running MiXCR on the PCR reads. The sample contains fewer than 20,000 distinct CDR3 sequences, around 52% of which appear only once. Sample: CD8+ T cells from the center of a lung tumor. Receptors originate from a female donor with lung adenocarcinoma. The CD4 and CD8 labels of this study may be unreliable. The CDR3 runs from the conserved cysteine through the conserved F or W. Each record gives: clone size, V gene, D gene, J gene, CDR3 DNA, CDR3 protein. D genes are given only for firm matches. Only some rows state a clone size, as once, few, many or a class for expanded clones.

many	TRBV6-1	.	TRBJ1-1	TGTGCCAGCAGAAAGGGGGAGAGGAACACTGAAGCTTTCTTT	CASRKGERNTEAFF
.	TRBV6-5	.	TRBJ2-4	TGTGCCAGCAGTTACGGGAGGCTGGGCGCTAAAGATACGCAGTATTTC	CASSYGRLGAKDTQYF
many	TRBV7-6	TRBD1	TRBJ2-5	TGTGCCAGCAGCTTGGGACAGCACCAGTACTTC	CASSLGQHQYF
.	TRBV6-1	TRBD2	TRBJ2-3	TGTGCGAGCAGTGGCCCGGGGCTGGGGGGGTTAGATACGCAGTATTTT	CASSGPGLGGLDTQYF
many	TRBV7-9	.	TRBJ2-1	TGTGCCAGCAGCAGGGGAATCGACAATGAGCAGTTCTTC	CASSRGIDNEQFF
few	TRBV10-2	.	TRBJ1-5	TGCGCCAGTACTTCAGGGCTACAGGGAAATCAGCCCCAGCATTTT	CASTSGLQGNQPQHF
.	TRBV10-3	.	TRBJ2-7	TGTGCCGTCCGAGGGCTAGGGGCCAAAAATACGCAGTACTTC	CAVRGLGAKNTQYF
.	TRBV2	.	TRBJ2-5	TGTGCCAGCAACAACAGACAAGAGACCCAGTACTTC	CASNNRQETQYF
few	TRBV6-1	.	TRBJ2-5	TGTGCCAGCAGTCATGGGGGAGGACGAGAGACCCAGTACTTC	CASSHGGGRETQYF
.	TRBV6-1	.	TRBJ2-4	TGTGCCAGCAGTCCCGCGGGGCTTCGTAGCACAAACACGCAGTATTTC	CASSPAGLRSTNTQYF
.	TRBV6-5	.	TRBJ2-1	TGTGCCAGCAGGTACCCAGTTACCTATGAGCAGTTCTTC	CASRYPVTYEQFF